This T cell receptor beta chain comes out of a study of regulatory T cells in long-lasting Graves disease. Time point described: newly diagnosed GD, antithyroid drugs for less than 3 months. Generation of the TCR library employed RNA extracted from PBMCs. This clonotype came up many times. Its matching antigen is unknown. The CDR3 length is 15 residues. V was pared by 1 base and J by 7 bases, with 17 bases between. Per the germline V gene, CDR1 is SGHRS and CDR2 is YFSETQ. TCR beta libraries were built with iRepertoire HTBI primers and Arm-PCR of CDR3 regions. TCRdb used MiXCR to reprocess the multiplex PCR reads, holding one entry per CDR3 protein. The sample consists of over 450,000 distinct CDR3 sequences, 12% of them appearing once. The study, taken as a whole, reports: Favoring TRBV28, TRBJ1-2 and TRBJ2-5 was a feature seen in persistent disease.

In addition, the sample was reused for a study of T cells in Graves' hyperthyroidism and ophthalmopathy. That work adds: Newly diagnosed patients aged 18 to 65 had hyperthyroidism of under 2 months' duration.

The TCR was taken from a woman in her twenties or thirties with Graves disease. The input for sequencing was peripheral blood mononuclear cells (PBMCs), taken at new diagnosis, from a patient treated with antithyroid drugs. V gene TRBV5-1 combines with J gene TRBJ1-2; D gene unclear. The chain's CDR3 is CASSLNGAVPGGYTF. CDR3 nucleotides: TGCGCCAGCAGCTTGAACGGCGCCGTCCCAGGTGGCTACACCTTC.